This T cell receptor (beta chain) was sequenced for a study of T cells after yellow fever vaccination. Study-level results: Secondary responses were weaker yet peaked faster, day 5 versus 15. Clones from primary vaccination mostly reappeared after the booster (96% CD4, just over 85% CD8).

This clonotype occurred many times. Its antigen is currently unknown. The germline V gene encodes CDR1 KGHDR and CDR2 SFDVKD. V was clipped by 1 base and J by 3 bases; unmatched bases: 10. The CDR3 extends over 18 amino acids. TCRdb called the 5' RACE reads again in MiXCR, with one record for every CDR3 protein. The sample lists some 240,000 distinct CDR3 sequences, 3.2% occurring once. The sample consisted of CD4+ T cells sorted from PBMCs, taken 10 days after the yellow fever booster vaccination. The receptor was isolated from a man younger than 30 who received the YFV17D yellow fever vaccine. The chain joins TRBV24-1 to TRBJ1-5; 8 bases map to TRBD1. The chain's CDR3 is CATSDFKPKTGDNQPQHF. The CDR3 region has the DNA TGTGCCACCAGTGATTTCAAGCCCAAGACAGGGGACAATCAGCCCCAGCATTTT.